Presented here are 14 T cell receptor beta chains from one specimen sequenced in a study of T cells after posttransplantation cyclophosphamide. Method: immunoSEQ multiplex PCR; TCRdb's copy keeps in-frame clones and lacks some. The sample records around 20,000 clones, under 99% being singletons. Cells defined as naive were viable CD3+CD4+ or CD3+CD8+ and CCR7+CD45RA+CD45RO-CD95-CD27+CD28+. Sequencing was performed on naive CD4+ T cells sorted from PBMCs. The receptors shown here come from a man aged 35-49 years in good health, CMV-negative, and a related stem cell transplant donor.

This chain uses TRBV19 with TRBJ2-7; 8 bases fit TRBD2. Germline trimming cut 9 bases from V and 7 bases from J; bases unmatched to any gene: 14. Germline CDR1 is LNHDA and CDR2 is SQIVND (reference sequence). The CDR3 spans 14 residues. For the CDR3, the DNA is TGTGCCAGCGGCCCCGGGACTAGTCCGCGAGAGCAGTACTTC. It translates to CASGPGTSPREQYF.

The chain carries TRBV11-3 and TRBJ2-7; D may be TRBD1 (6 bases). V shed 7 bases and J shed 9 bases, with 19 bases lying between them. Germline CDR1 is SGHNT and CDR2 is YENEEA. The CDR3 length is 13 residues. The CDR3 reads CASKKTGPRGQYF. The CDR3 DNA follows: TGTGCCAGCAAAAAGACAGGCCCTAGGGGGCAGTACTTC.

V gene TRBV4-1 combines with J gene TRBJ2-7; 10 bases agree with TRBD2. The V gene end was trimmed by 3 bases and the J gene end by 3 bases; junction bases not matched to a gene: 5. The germline V gene encodes CDR1 MGHRA and CDR2 YSYEKL. The CDR3 is 15 amino acids. CDR3: CASSHTSGKYYEQYF. The CDR3 DNA sequence: TGCGCCAGCAGCCATACTAGCGGGAAATACTACGAGCAGTACTTC.

This chain links TRBV10-3 with TRBJ1-2; 11 bases align to TRBD1. Looked up from germline, CDR1 is ENHRY and CDR2 is SYGVKD. The V gene end was trimmed by 3 bases and the J gene end by 3 bases; junction bases not matched to a gene: 9. The CDR3 length is 17 residues. This CDR3 reads CAISDRDRGRFDYGYTF. The CDR3 coding sequence is TGTGCCATCAGTGACCGGGACAGGGGGAGATTTGACTATGGCTACACCTTC.

The V and J genes are TRBV5-5 and TRBJ2-7; TRBD2 matches at 10 bases. The CDR3 runs to 18 residues. The germline gives CDR1 SGHKS, CDR2 YYEKEE (reference sequence). The V gene end was trimmed by 2 bases and the J gene end by 3 bases; junction bases not matched to a gene: 14. In DNA, the CDR3 is TGTGCCAGCAGCTTTGAAGAGGCTAGCGGGAGCACTGGCTACGAGCAGTACTTC. Translated, it gives CASSFEEASGSTGYEQYF.

This sequence joins TRBV25-1 and TRBJ2-1; 7 bases agree with TRBD1. CDR1 MGHDK and CDR2 SYGVNS come from the germline V gene. The junction had 8 bases not matched to a gene; V was cut back by 0 bases and J by 6 bases. CDR3 length: 16 amino acids. Here the CDR3 DNA reads TGTGCCAGCAGTGAATATAACAGACAGGGTACCAATGAGCAGTTCTTC. Encoded protein: CASSEYNRQGTNEQFF.

This clone was recorded only once. The rearrangement joins TRBV18 to TRBJ2-2, with 9 bases identical to TRBD2. CDR3 size: 16 residues. Germline values: CDR1 KGHSH, CDR2 LQKENI. V was clipped by 3 bases and J by 7 bases; unmatched bases: 9. CDR3 in DNA: TGTGCCAGCTCACCGGGCGGGAGGGCCCTCCGCGGGGAGCTGTTTTTT. Its protein is CASSPGGRALRGELFF.

The chain combines TRBV19 with TRBJ1-1; 7 bases line up with TRBD1. The CDR3 length is 12 residues. Germline-derived CDR1 and CDR2 are LNHDA and SQIVND (reference sequence). The junction had 7 bases not matched to a gene; V was cut back by 5 bases and J by 10 bases. In nucleotides, the CDR3 is TGTGCCAGTAGTGCGGGACAGTTAGTAGCTTTCTTT. It yields the protein CASSAGQLVAFF.

The chain joins TRBV10-3 to TRBJ2-3; tentatively, D is TRBD2 (5 bases). Germline CDR1 ENHRY, CDR2 SYGVKD. V lost 4 bases to trimming and J lost 1 base, with 6 bases between them. The CDR3 is 13 amino acids. CDR3 nucleotide sequence: TGTGCCATCAGTGCCGGGGGCACAGATACGCAGTATTTT. This sequence encodes CAISAGGTDTQYF.

The rearrangement joins TRBV7-2 to TRBJ2-3; 10 bases fit TRBD2. The CDR3 length is 16 residues. Per germline, CDR1 SGHTA and CDR2 FQGNSA. J gave up 3 bases and V 3 bases, and 6 bases lay outside the gene matches. Written as DNA, the CDR3 is TGTGCCAGCAGCTTTTCTAGCGGGAGTGGGACAGATACGCAGTATTTT. This encodes CASSFSSGSGTDTQYF.

V is TRBV11-2 and J is TRBJ2-2, with 8 bases aligning to TRBD2. The ends lost 5 bases at V and 6 bases at J; junction bases unmatched: 8. Germline V CDR1 and CDR2: SGHAT, FQNNGV. CDR3 length: 15 amino acids. CDR3 nucleotides: TGTGCCAGCAGCCCGGGGGGGGTACGGTCCGGGGAGCTGTTTTTT. Protein sequence: CASSPGGVRSGELFF. Combining the CDR3 with reference TRBV11-2 and TRBJ2-2 gives the whole variable domain EAGVAQSPRYKIIEKRQSVAFWCNPISGHATLYWYQQILGQGPKLLIQFQNNGVVDDSQLPKDRFSAERLKGVDSTLKIQPAKLEDSAVYLCASSPGGVRSGELFFGEGSRLTVL.

CDR3 DNA sequence: TGTGCCAGCAGCTTATTGGGGCAGGGGGCTTCCGGGGAGCTGTTTTTT. This translates into CASSLLGQGASGELFF. The chain is built from TRBV7-2 and TRBJ2-2; 8 bases line up with TRBD1. The CDR3 loop spans 16 amino acids. V shed 2 bases, J shed 6 bases, and the junction held 8 bases outside the gene matches. The germline V gene encodes CDR1 SGHTA and CDR2 FQGNSA.

This chain uses TRBV7-6 with TRBJ1-5; TRBD1 is a possible D gene (6 bases). CDR3 size: 13 residues. The ends were cut back, 5 bases at V and 9 bases at J, with 14 bases in the middle. Germline values: CDR1 SGHVS, CDR2 FNYEAQ. The CDR3 sequence is CASSQGSGRPQHF. CDR3 sequence (DNA): TGTGCCAGCAGCCAGGGGTCAGGGCGGCCCCAGCATTTT.

V is TRBV11-2 and J is TRBJ1-4, with D perhaps matching TRBD1 (5 bases). This CDR3 spans 15 amino acids. Trimming cost V 6 bases and J 0 bases, with 11 bases left between them. Germline V lookup: CDR1 SGHAT, CDR2 FQNNGV. CDR3 DNA: TGTGCCAGCAGGGGCCAGGGTGCAACTAATGAAAAACTGTTTTTT. This sequence encodes CASRGQGATNEKLFF.